Presented here are 5 T cell receptor beta chains from one specimen sequenced in a study of T cells in Graves' hyperthyroidism and ophthalmopathy. Amplified TCR beta CDR3 regions came from RNA transcripts. An initial round of RT-PCR targeting the TCR CDR3 relied on the HTBI primer set. TCRdb redid the calling of the multiplex PCR reads with MiXCR, one entry per CDR3 protein. The sample records approximately 600,000 distinct CDR3 sequences, around 15% being singletons. The sample comprised blood. These receptors were taken from a woman aged 25 to 45 with Graves' hyperthyroidism.

J is TRBJ2-3 and V is TRBV30; 11 bases map to TRBD2. V shed 2 bases and J 3 bases; nucleotides not matched to a gene: 1. Germline CDR1 is GTSNPN and CDR2 is SVGIG (reference sequence). The CDR3 totals 14 residues. The CDR3 sequence: CAWSSSGRTDTQYF. The CDR3, as DNA: TGTGCCTGGAGTTCTAGCGGGAGGACAGATACGCAGTATTTT.

Here the CDR3 DNA reads TGTGCCAGCAGGGGGTTGGATACGCAGTATTTT. Encoded protein: CASRGLDTQYF. The chain has TRBV7-9 and TRBJ2-3; D gene uncertain. Trimming took 6 bases from V and 6 from J, leaving 7 bases between them. Germline assignment: CDR1 SEHNR and CDR2 FQNEAQ (reference sequence). The CDR3 runs to 11 residues.

This clonotype has at least ten counts. J is TRBJ1-6 and V is TRBV9, with a weak D call TRBD1 (6 bases). V was clipped by 4 bases and J by 11 bases, with 13 bases between them. This CDR3 spans 13 amino acids. CDR1 is SGDLS and CDR2 is YYNGEE in the germline V gene. As DNA, the CDR3 is TGTGCCAGCAGCCTTAGTGGGGGCCCACCCCTCCACTTT. This codes for CASSLSGGPPLHF.

About this clonotype: This may come from a read error, since a much larger clone is one base off. The chain combines TRBV6-1 with TRBJ1-5; possible D gene TRBD1, 5 bases. Looked up from germline, CDR1 is MNHNS and CDR2 is SASEGT. Deletions cut 5 bases from V and 6 bases from J, with 14 bases between. The CDR3 is 14 residues long. The CDR3: CASSLTSGGQPQHF. CDR3 nucleotide sequence: TGTGCCAGCAGTTTAACCTCGGGGGGTCAGCCCCAGCATTTT.

This clonotype was recorded many times. The chain combines TRBV20-1 with TRBJ1-5; tentatively, D is TRBD1 (5 bases). V was cut by 3 bases and J by 2 bases, with 11 bases left in between. Germline lookup yields CDR1 DFQATT and CDR2 SNEGSKA (reference sequence). The CDR3 sequence is 14 residues long. The CDR3 protein is CSARWGGGNQPQHF. The CDR3 bases are TGCAGTGCTAGGTGGGGCGGTGGCAATCAGCCCCAGCATTTT.